This T cell receptor (beta chain) is from a study of Ad26.COV2.S vaccination and SARS-CoV-2 variants. Study outcomes and limitations: Measures of TCR breadth and depth may have fallen short of total T cell responses. CD8+ and CD4+ T cells specific for spike reportedly responded with substantial breadth after vaccination.

The CDR3 sequence is 13 residues long. The ends were cut back, 9 bases at V and 0 bases at J, with 10 bases in the middle. Per germline, CDR1 SGHTA and CDR2 FQGNSA. Treatment specified: 15 to 20 received Ad26.COV2.S at low or high dose, single or two shots; about 5 received placebo; per-sample allocation not given. After the first vaccine or placebo injection, samples were drawn on day 63. Sequenced by immunoSEQ multiplex PCR; TCRdb stores in-frame clones only, minus some. The sample carries over 400,000 clones, 92% recorded once. Notes on this clone: No antigen is known for it.

Material: peripheral blood, obtained in a trial of Ad26.COV2.S vaccine versus placebo. The receptor comes from a person between 18 and 60 years old who received the Ad26.COV2.S COVID-19 vaccine or a placebo. The chain couples TRBV7-2 to TRBJ2-3; possibly TRBD1 for D (6 bases). For the CDR3, the DNA is TGTGCCAGTCCGGGACACAGCACAGATACGCAGTATTTT. Protein sequence: CASPGHSTDTQYF. Filled out from reference TRBV7-2 and TRBJ2-3, the complete variable domain reads GAGVSQSPSNKVTEKGKDVELRCDPISGHTALYWYRQSLGQGLEFLIYFQGNSAPDKSGLPSDRFSAERTGGSVSTLTIQRTQQEDSAVYLCASPGHSTDTQYFGPGTRLTVL.